This T cell receptor (beta chain) was documented in a study of blood T cell repertoires in COVID-19. Study information: COVID-19 samples from acute and convalescent phases originated in the United States, Italy and Spain.

Germline CDR1 LNHNV, CDR2 YYDKDF (reference sequence). This CDR3 comprises 12 residues. V dropped 0 bases and J dropped 6 bases, with 5 bases sitting between them. On this clone: The sample contains more than one DNA sequence encoding this CDR3.

The table came from immunoSEQ multiplex PCR; TCRdb's copy has only in-frame clones and leaves some out. The repertoire consists of 200,000 to 250,000 clones, with roughly 86% occurring once and the leading ten covering roughly a tenth. The rearrangement uses TRBV15 and TRBJ1-2, with D unresolved. The sequenced sample consisted of peripheral blood. The sequence was collected from a woman between 50 and 59 years old with COVID-19, enrolled during active disease. The CDR3 is CATSRDRDGYTF. The CDR3 coding sequence is TGTGCCACCAGCAGAGATCGCGATGGCTACACCTTC.